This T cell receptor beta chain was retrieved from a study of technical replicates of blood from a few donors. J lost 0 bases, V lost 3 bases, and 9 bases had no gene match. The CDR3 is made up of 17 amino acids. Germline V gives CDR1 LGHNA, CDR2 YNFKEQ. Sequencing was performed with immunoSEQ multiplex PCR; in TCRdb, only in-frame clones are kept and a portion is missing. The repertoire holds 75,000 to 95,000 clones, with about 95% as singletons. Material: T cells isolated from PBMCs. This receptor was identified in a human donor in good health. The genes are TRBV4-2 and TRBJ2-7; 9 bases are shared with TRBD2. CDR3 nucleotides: TGTGCCAGCAGCCACCCGTACGGTAGCGGGAGCTCCTACGAGCAGTACTTC. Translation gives CASSHPYGSGSSYEQYF.